The 9 T cell receptor beta chains presented below share a single source sample, sequenced in a study of blood T cell repertoires in COVID-19. Produced via immunoSEQ multiplex PCR; TCRdb's table is partial and in-frame only. Among over 50,000 clones listed, 78% were seen once. The sample consisted of peripheral blood. All receptors derive from a human donor with active or convalescent COVID-19. The donor label of this sample is uncertain.

This clone has just one count. This sequence joins TRBV24-1 and TRBJ1-4; perhaps TRBD1 as D (5 bases). V was pared by 4 bases and J by 4 bases, with 12 bases between. Looked up from germline, CDR1 is KGHDR and CDR2 is SFDVKD. This CDR3 has 15 residues. The CDR3 spells CATSDPHRNNEKLFF. The CDR3 region has the DNA TGTGCCACCAGTGACCCTCACAGGAATAATGAAAAACTGTTTTTT.

DNA of the CDR3: TGTGCCAGCAGCCTAACAGGGAACTATGGCTACACCTTC. The encoded protein is CASSLTGNYGYTF. The V call is TRBV13, the J call TRBJ1-2; perhaps TRBD1 as D (6 bases). V was pared by 5 bases and J by 2 bases, with 9 bases between. The CDR3 extends over 13 amino acids. CDR1 is PRHDT and CDR2 is FYEKMQ in the germline V gene (reference sequence).

This clone was seen a few times. V usage is TRBV9 and J usage is TRBJ1-5; no definite D call. Germline CDR1 is SGDLS and CDR2 is YYNGEE. This CDR3 is built from 15 residues. Trimming stripped 0 bases from V and 5 bases from J, with 12 bases between. In DNA form, the CDR3 reads TGTGCCAGCAGCGTAGATCCAGGTAGTTATCAGCCCCAGCATTTT. Encoded protein: CASSVDPGSYQPQHF.

The chain has TRBV21-1 and TRBJ2-3; TRBD2 was called by the table and not checked on the DNA. TRBV21-1 is termed a pseudogene. CDR3 length equals 18 residues. Here the CDR3 DNA reads TGTGCCAGCAGCAAAGCGCTCGGGGGGGCCCGTGGCACAGATACGCAGTATTTT. Translating gives CASSKALGGARGTDTQYF.

The chain has TRBV5-1 and TRBJ2-5; the match to TRBD2 covers 13 bases. The CDR3 is 15 residues long. Germline CDR1 SGHRS, CDR2 YFSETQ. Trimming took 4 bases from V and 5 from J; bases not matched to a gene: 5. CDR3 protein: CASSPTSGRRETQYF. CDR3 bases: TGCGCCAGCAGCCCGACTAGCGGGAGGAGGGAGACCCAGTACTTC.

The rearrangement links TRBV6-5 to TRBJ1-3; D possibly corresponds to TRBD1 (6 bases). The V gene lost 6 bases and the J gene lost 0 bases, with 12 bases spanning the gap. Germline assignment: CDR1 MNHEY and CDR2 SVGAGI. The CDR3 is 15 amino acids. CDR3 protein: CASRMTGLSGNTIYF. CDR3 coding DNA: TGTGCCAGCAGGATGACAGGCCTCTCTGGAAACACCATATATTTT.

This clone was seen only once. The chain carries TRBV6-5 and TRBJ2-2; D gene unclear. Trimming pared 0 bases from V and 5 bases from J, leaving 7 bases between. The CDR3 is made up of 14 amino acids. Germline-derived CDR1 and CDR2 are MNHEY and SVGAGI. The CDR3 region has the DNA TGTGCCAGCAGTTACTCACATGTGACCGGGGAGCTGTTTTTT. The encoded protein is CASSYSHVTGELFF.

The chain joins TRBV19 to TRBJ2-1; D gene ambiguous. This CDR3 contains 14 residues. From germline, CDR1 is LNHDA and CDR2 SQIVND (reference sequence). The germline V and J ends were trimmed by 3 bases and 4 bases, with 10 bases remaining between them. The CDR3 nucleotides are TGTGCCAGTAGTATCTATGCGCCTTACAATGAGCAGTTCTTC. Encoded protein: CASSIYAPYNEQFF.

The chain is built from TRBV7-9 and TRBJ1-3; no clear D. The V and J ends lost 1 base and 4 bases respectively, with 11 bases between them. This CDR3 is built from 15 residues. Germline V gives CDR1 SEHNR, CDR2 FQNEAQ (reference sequence). CDR3 sequence (DNA): TGTGCCAGCAGCTTAGGAGGGTATACGGGAAACACCATATATTTT. Its protein is CASSLGGYTGNTIYF. The full variable domain, its missing parts supplied by reference TRBV7-9 and TRBJ1-3, is DTGVSQNPRHKITKRGQNVTFRCDPISEHNRLYWYRQTLGQGPEFLTYFQNEAQLEKSRLLSDRFSAERPKGSFSTLEIQRTEQGDSAMYLCASSLGGYTGNTIYFGEGSWLTVV.